The clone carrying this T cell receptor (beta chain) was seen many times. Its target is not known. MiXCR, applied by TCRdb to the 5' RACE reads, yields one record per CDR3 protein. In the table there are about 35,000 distinct CDR3 sequences, 3% of which are singletons. V gave up 3 bases and J gave up 4 bases; unmatched junction bases: 5. There are 14 residues in the CDR3. Germline V gene data show CDR1 as SGDLS and CDR2 as YYNGEE. The entry originates in a study of CD8 T cells in ankylosing spondylitis. Overall study findings and caveats: Seemingly distinctive of ankylosing spondylitis blood was a TCR beta motif formed by eight highly homologous variants. The study looked at matched synovial fluid samples from ankylosing spondylitis patients. Disease-linked clones were reported to be significantly enriched there.

The V call is TRBV9, the J call TRBJ2-3; 7 bases line up with TRBD1. This TCR was sampled from a male donor with ankylosing spondylitis or in good health (not recorded which). The sample comprised blood, either unsorted or a sorted T cell fraction (not recorded which). CDR3 region: CASSADRYADTQYF. The DNA of the CDR3 is TGTGCCAGCAGCGCGGACAGGTACGCAGATACGCAGTATTTT.